This is a list of T cell receptor beta chains from one sample in a study of blood T cell repertoires in COVID-19. Method: immunoSEQ multiplex PCR; TCRdb's copy keeps in-frame clones and lacks some. There are a few hundred thousand clones in the sample; 65% to 85% occur only once, and roughly 3.2% lies in the top ten. The sequenced material came from PBMCs or T cells enriched from blood (not recorded which). The receptors originated from a man between 50 and 59 years old who had recovered from COVID-19. The CDR3 runs from the conserved cysteine through the conserved F or W. Fields, in order: J gene, V gene, D gene, clone size, CDR3 protein. The D gene is left open where the match is weak. Clone size is not always given. Where it is, it says once, few, many or a class for expanded clones.

j_gene: TRBJ2-3
v_gene: TRBV7-2
d_gene: TRBD2
abundance: -
CDR3aa: CASSPLAGSGYTQYF

j_gene: TRBJ2-7
v_gene: TRBV20-1
d_gene: -
abundance: -
CDR3aa: CSASEASSISYEQYF

j_gene: TRBJ2-7
v_gene: TRBV6-5
d_gene: -
abundance: -
CDR3aa: CASRGAGTYEQYF

j_gene: TRBJ1-5
v_gene: TRBV12-5
d_gene: -
abundance: few
CDR3aa: CASGLYSNQPQHF

j_gene: TRBJ1-5
v_gene: TRBV15
d_gene: -
abundance: -
CDR3aa: CATSRDPWGGNQPQHF

j_gene: TRBJ2-3
v_gene: TRBV3-1/TRBV3-2
d_gene: TRBD2
abundance: -
CDR3aa: CASSLGTSGRNTQYF

j_gene: TRBJ2-4
v_gene: TRBV29-1
d_gene: -
abundance: few
CDR3aa: CSGSSPLAKNIQYF

j_gene: TRBJ1-2
v_gene: TRBV28
d_gene: -
abundance: few
CDR3aa: CASSQDSGINYGYTF

j_gene: TRBJ1-2
v_gene: TRBV28
d_gene: -
abundance: -
CDR3aa: CASGGGDYGYTF

j_gene: TRBJ2-5
v_gene: TRBV11-1
d_gene: TRBD1
abundance: -
CDR3aa: CASSSRQGVEETQYF

j_gene: TRBJ1-5
v_gene: TRBV7-9
d_gene: -
abundance: once
CDR3aa: CASSADSLNQPQHF

j_gene: TRBJ1-2
v_gene: TRBV12-5
d_gene: TRBD1
abundance: -
CDR3aa: CASGSGGGYGYTF

j_gene: TRBJ2-4
v_gene: TRBV2
d_gene: -
abundance: -
CDR3aa: CASSDFASGKNIQYF

j_gene: TRBJ1-2
v_gene: TRBV6-5
d_gene: TRBD1
abundance: -
CDR3aa: CASSPRTGGSYGYTF

j_gene: TRBJ2-5
v_gene: TRBV30
d_gene: -
abundance: -
CDR3aa: CAWSGQVGTQYF

j_gene: TRBJ1-4
v_gene: TRBV3-1/TRBV3-2
d_gene: -
abundance: -
CDR3aa: CASSQYDGGGEKLFF

j_gene: TRBJ1-1
v_gene: TRBV5-1
d_gene: TRBD1
abundance: -
CDR3aa: CASSAWTGVNTEAFF

j_gene: TRBJ2-3
v_gene: TRBV3-1/TRBV3-2
d_gene: -
abundance: -
CDR3aa: CASSQDRYTQYF

j_gene: TRBJ1-5
v_gene: TRBV7-9
d_gene: -
abundance: -
CDR3aa: CASSLGAGPLYQPQHF

j_gene: TRBJ1-1
v_gene: TRBV18
d_gene: -
abundance: -
CDR3aa: CASSPNDIEAFF

j_gene: TRBJ2-3
v_gene: TRBV5-1
d_gene: -
abundance: once
CDR3aa: CASSFTSTVTDTQYF

j_gene: TRBJ1-2
v_gene: TRBV19
d_gene: -
abundance: -
CDR3aa: CASSTLQGSGYTF

j_gene: TRBJ2-5
v_gene: TRBV15
d_gene: TRBD2
abundance: once
CDR3aa: CATSQGLAGLETQYF

j_gene: TRBJ1-5
v_gene: TRBV5-4
d_gene: TRBD1
abundance: -
CDR3aa: CASSLYRGQGEHQPQHF

j_gene: TRBJ1-5
v_gene: TRBV5-5
d_gene: TRBD1
abundance: -
CDR3aa: CASSSGQDVQPQHF

j_gene: TRBJ2-7
v_gene: TRBV27
d_gene: -
abundance: -
CDR3aa: CASSLSGQGSSYEQYF

j_gene: TRBJ1-1
v_gene: TRBV12-3/TRBV12-4
d_gene: -
abundance: -
CDR3aa: CASSFQGNTEAFF

j_gene: TRBJ1-4
v_gene: TRBV6-6
d_gene: TRBD1
abundance: -
CDR3aa: CASSGQGTNEKLFF

j_gene: TRBJ1-5
v_gene: TRBV5-1
d_gene: -
abundance: -
CDR3aa: CASSLGQGLEAQHF

j_gene: TRBJ1-2
v_gene: TRBV12-3/TRBV12-4
d_gene: -
abundance: -
CDR3aa: CASSFRGFYGYTF

j_gene: TRBJ2-1
v_gene: TRBV5-1
d_gene: -
abundance: once
CDR3aa: CASSLAREQFF

j_gene: TRBJ1-3
v_gene: TRBV18
d_gene: TRBD1
abundance: -
CDR3aa: CASSPTRTGGLQYTIYF

j_gene: TRBJ2-5
v_gene: TRBV6-5
d_gene: TRBD2
abundance: -
CDR3aa: CASSYSGKRGGETQYF

j_gene: TRBJ2-7
v_gene: TRBV29-1
d_gene: -
abundance: -
CDR3aa: CSVGGPYEQYF

j_gene: TRBJ2-1
v_gene: TRBV5-1
d_gene: TRBD2
abundance: -
CDR3aa: CASSLNAGGGNEQFF